This record looks at one TCR beta chain sequence and its context. Its matching antigen is unknown. This specimen belongs to a study of beta chain features in type 1 diabetes. Researchers reported sorting CD4+ naive, central memory, regulatory and stem cell-like memory cells via CD45RO/CCR7/CD25/CD127/CD95/CD27. Overall study findings and caveats: A greater similarity of naive, central memory and Treg TCRB repertoires was seen among patients than among healthy donors.

The CDR3 spans 14 residues. Between the trimmed V and J ends, which lost 6 bases and 8 bases, there was a span of 17 bases. CDR1 is SNHLY, CDR2 FYNNEI, per germline. The whole isolated RNA underwent reverse transcription, so sequencing captured expressed TCRB transcripts. Naive, central memory and regulatory T cell samples averaged about 3.57 million immunoSEQ reads each. Sequencing was performed with immunoSEQ multiplex PCR; in TCRdb, only in-frame clones are kept and a portion is missing. In the table there are 200,000 to 300,000 clones, around 68% of which are singletons. This sequence joins TRBV2 and TRBJ2-1; weak D call: TRBD1 (5 bases). What was sequenced was naive CD4+ T cells from blood. The sequence was collected from a man aged 30-40 years in good health. The CDR3 is CASRKAGRNDEQFF. Written as DNA, the CDR3 is TGTGCCAGCAGGAAGGCAGGGCGGAACGATGAGCAGTTCTTC.